This T cell receptor beta chain originates from a study of cytomegalovirus exposure and HLA in healthy donors. Study-level findings and limits: Later work showed greater clonal expansion in HLA-associated TCR beta chains than in equally common others.

A word on this clone: The antigen is not known.

The PCR employed 60 Vbeta primers together with 13 Jbeta primers. The table came from immunoSEQ multiplex PCR; TCRdb's copy has only in-frame clones and leaves some out. The ten top clones account for about 6%, within a sample of 40,000 to 55,000 clones. Unmatched junction bases numbered 6, after V lost 3 bases and J lost 3 bases. From germline, CDR1 is LGHNA and CDR2 YSLEER. This CDR3 is built from 15 residues. J is TRBJ1-2 and V is TRBV4-3; 8 bases agree with TRBD1. Input material: PBMCs. The TCR comes from a male donor in good health and CMV-seropositive. The CDR3 spells CASSHSDRGDYGYTF. The CDR3 region has the DNA TGCGCCAGCAGCCATTCAGACAGGGGCGACTATGGCTACACCTTC.